The source of this TCR beta chain is a study of T cells in Graves' hyperthyroidism and ophthalmopathy. Findings and limits, study-wide: Separation of ophthalmopathy from stable hyperthyroidism was achieved by a 13 V-J model.

V was trimmed by 3 bases and J by 3 bases, leaving 12 bases between them. The CDR3 is 14 residues long. In germline, CDR1 is KGHSH, CDR2 LQKENI. On this clonotype: No antigen is known for it.

The authors took PBMCs from 8.5 to 10 ml fresh peripheral blood. RNA transcripts were the template for amplifying TCR beta CDR3 regions. The primer set for the first-round RT-PCR of the TCR CDR3 was HTBI. TCRdb re-called the multiplex PCR reads with MiXCR, one entry per CDR3 protein. The sample gives 600,000 or so distinct CDR3 sequences, 15% to 20% of which show up once; about 3.8% is in the top ten. The chain is built from TRBV18 and TRBJ2-7; unclear D gene. This sequence was found in a woman in her 30s with Graves' hyperthyroidism. What was sequenced was blood. CDR3 residues: CASSPLGRLYEQYF. The CDR3 DNA reads TGTGCCAGCTCACCTCTCGGGCGCCTCTACGAGCAGTACTTC.